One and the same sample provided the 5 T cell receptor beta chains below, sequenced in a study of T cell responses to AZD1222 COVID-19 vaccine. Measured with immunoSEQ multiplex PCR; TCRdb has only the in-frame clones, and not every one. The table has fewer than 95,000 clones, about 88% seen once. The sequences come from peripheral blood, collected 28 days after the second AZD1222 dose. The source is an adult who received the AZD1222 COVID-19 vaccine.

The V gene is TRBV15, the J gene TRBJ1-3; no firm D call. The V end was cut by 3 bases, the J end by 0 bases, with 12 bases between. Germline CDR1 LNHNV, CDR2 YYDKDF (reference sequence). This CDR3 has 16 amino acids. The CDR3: CATSRAKGSSGNTIYF. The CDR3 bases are TGTGCCACCAGCAGGGCCAAAGGGAGCTCTGGAAACACCATATATTTT.

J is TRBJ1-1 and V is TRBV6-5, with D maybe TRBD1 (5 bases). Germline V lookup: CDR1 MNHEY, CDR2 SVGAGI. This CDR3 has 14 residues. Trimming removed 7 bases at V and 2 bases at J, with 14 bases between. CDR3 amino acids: CASKRGERNTEAFF. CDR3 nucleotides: TGTGCCAGCAAGCGGGGCGAAAGAAACACTGAAGCTTTCTTT.

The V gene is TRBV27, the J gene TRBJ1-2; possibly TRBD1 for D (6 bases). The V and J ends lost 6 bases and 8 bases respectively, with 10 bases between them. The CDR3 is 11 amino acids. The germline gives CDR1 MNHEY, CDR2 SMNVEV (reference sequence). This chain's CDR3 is CASRWGRGYTF. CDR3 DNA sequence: TGTGCCAGCAGATGGGGGCGAGGCTACACCTTC.

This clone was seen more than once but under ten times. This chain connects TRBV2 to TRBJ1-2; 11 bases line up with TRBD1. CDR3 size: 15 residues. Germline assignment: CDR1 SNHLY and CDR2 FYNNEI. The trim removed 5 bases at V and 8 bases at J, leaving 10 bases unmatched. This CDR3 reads CASSPFGTGGGGYTF. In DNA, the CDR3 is TGTGCCAGCAGTCCTTTTGGGACAGGGGGAGGAGGCTACACCTTC.

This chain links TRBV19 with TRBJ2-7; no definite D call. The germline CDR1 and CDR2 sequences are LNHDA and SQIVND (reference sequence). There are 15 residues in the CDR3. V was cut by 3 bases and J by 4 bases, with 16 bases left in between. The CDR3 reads CASSILGRNKYEQYF. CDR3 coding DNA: TGTGCCAGTAGTATTTTGGGAAGAAATAAATACGAGCAGTACTTC.